This TCR beta chain was sequenced during a study of cytomegalovirus exposure and HLA in healthy donors. PCR employed 60 Vbeta and 13 Jbeta primers. Only in-frame clones appear in the TCRdb table, and some are missing; sequencing was by immunoSEQ multiplex PCR. The sample has about 160,000 clones; roughly three quarters are singletons. This clone was detected only once. The CDR3 is 16 residues long. Germline V CDR1 and CDR2: MNHEY, SVGAGI. V dropped 2 bases and J dropped 0 bases, with 10 bases sitting between them. The V call is TRBV6-5, the J call TRBJ1-4, with no clear D. Input material: PBMCs. This receptor was identified in a man younger than 35 in good health and CMV-seropositive. The CDR3 region is CASSYDTETTNEKLFF. DNA for the CDR3: TGTGCCAGCAGTTACGATACAGAGACAACTAATGAAAAACTGTTTTTT.